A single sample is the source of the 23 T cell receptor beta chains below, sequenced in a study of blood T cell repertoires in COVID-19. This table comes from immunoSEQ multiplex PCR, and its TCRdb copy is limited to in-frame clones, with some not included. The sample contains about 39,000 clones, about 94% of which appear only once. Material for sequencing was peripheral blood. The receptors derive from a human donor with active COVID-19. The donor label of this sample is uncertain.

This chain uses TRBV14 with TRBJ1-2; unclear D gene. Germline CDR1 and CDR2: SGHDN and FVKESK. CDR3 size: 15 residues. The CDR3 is CVSKRANKINYGYTF. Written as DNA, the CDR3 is TGTGTTTCAAAGAGGGCCAACAAAATTAACTATGGCTACACCTTC. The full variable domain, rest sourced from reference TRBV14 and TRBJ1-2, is EAGVTQFPSHSVIEKGQTVTLRCDPISGHDNLYWYRRVMGKEIKFLLHFVKESKQDESGMPNNRFLAERTGGTYSTLKVQPAELEDSGVYFCVSKRANKINYGYTFGSGTRLTVV.

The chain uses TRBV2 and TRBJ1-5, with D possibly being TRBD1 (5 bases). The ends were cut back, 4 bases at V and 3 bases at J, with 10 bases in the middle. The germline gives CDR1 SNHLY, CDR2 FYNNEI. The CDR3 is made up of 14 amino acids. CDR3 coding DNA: TGTGCCAGCAGTGGGGGCCGGAACAATCAGCCCCAGCATTTT. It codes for CASSGGRNNQPQHF.

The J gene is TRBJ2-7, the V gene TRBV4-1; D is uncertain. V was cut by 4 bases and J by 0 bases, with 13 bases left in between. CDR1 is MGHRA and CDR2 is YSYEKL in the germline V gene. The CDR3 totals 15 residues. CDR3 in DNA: TGCGCCAGCAGCCTAACTGTCCGGAGCTCCTACGAGCAGTACTTC. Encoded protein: CASSLTVRSSYEQYF.

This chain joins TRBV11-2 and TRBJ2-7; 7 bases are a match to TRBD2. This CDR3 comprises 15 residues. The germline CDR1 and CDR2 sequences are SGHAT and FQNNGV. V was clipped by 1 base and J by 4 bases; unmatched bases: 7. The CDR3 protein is CASSLGGGSVYEQYF. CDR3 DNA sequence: TGTGCCAGCAGCTTAGGGGGAGGGTCGGTATACGAGCAGTACTTC.

In nucleotides, the CDR3 is TGTGCCAGCAGCCTGGACAGGGGCAATCAGCCCCAGCATTTT. Encoded protein: CASSLDRGNQPQHF. This chain links TRBV5-4 with TRBJ1-5; 8 bases are a match to TRBD1. V shed 4 bases and J 2 bases; nucleotides not matched to a gene: 2. Germline CDR1 SGHNT, CDR2 YYREEE (reference sequence). The CDR3 extends over 14 amino acids.

CDR3 in amino acids: CASSDQGANNSPLHF. CDR3 coding DNA: TGCGCCAGCAGCGACCAGGGGGCGAATAATTCACCCCTCCACTTT. The chain recombines TRBV5-1 with TRBJ1-6, with 8 bases matching TRBD1. Germline-derived CDR1 and CDR2 are SGHRS and YFSETQ. CDR3 length: 15 amino acids. V shed 4 bases, J shed 5 bases, and the junction held 5 bases outside the gene matches.

The CDR3: CASVLGTASTDTQYF. The CDR3 DNA follows: TGTGCCAGCGTCCTCGGGACAGCTAGCACAGATACGCAGTATTTT. The chain couples TRBV7-6 to TRBJ2-3; 7 bases are shared with TRBD1. The CDR3 length is 15 residues. Germline-derived CDR1 and CDR2 are SGHVS and FNYEAQ. V lost 8 bases, J lost 0 bases, and 8 bases stayed unmatched.

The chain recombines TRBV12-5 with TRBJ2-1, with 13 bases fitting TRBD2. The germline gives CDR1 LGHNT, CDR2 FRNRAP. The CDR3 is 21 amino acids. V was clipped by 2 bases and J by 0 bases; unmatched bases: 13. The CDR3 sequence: CASGLIPGGLAGPSSYNEQFF. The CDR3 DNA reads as TGTGCTAGTGGTTTGATACCCGGGGGACTAGCGGGACCGAGCTCCTACAATGAGCAGTTCTTC.

DNA of the CDR3: TGCAGCGTCGGGGAGGTCTACGAGCAGTACTTC. This sequence encodes CSVGEVYEQYF. The rearrangement joins TRBV29-1 to TRBJ2-7; TRBD2 is a possible D gene (6 bases). Germline loops: CDR1 SQVTM, CDR2 ANQGSEA. Trimming shortened V by 6 bases and J by 3 bases, and 9 bases separated the two germline ends. The CDR3 runs 11 residues.

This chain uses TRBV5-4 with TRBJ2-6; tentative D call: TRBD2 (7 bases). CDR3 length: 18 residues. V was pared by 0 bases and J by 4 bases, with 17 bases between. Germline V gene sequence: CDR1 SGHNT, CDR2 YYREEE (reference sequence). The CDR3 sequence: CASSLAPFAGAGANVLTF. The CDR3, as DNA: TGTGCCAGCAGCTTGGCCCCCTTTGCGGGGGCAGGGGCCAACGTCCTGACTTTC.

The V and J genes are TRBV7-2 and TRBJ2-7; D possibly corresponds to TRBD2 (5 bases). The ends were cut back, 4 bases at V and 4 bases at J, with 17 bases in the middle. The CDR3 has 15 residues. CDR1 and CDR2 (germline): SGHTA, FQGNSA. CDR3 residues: CASSSQAGDAYEQYF. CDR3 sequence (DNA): TGTGCCAGCAGCTCGCAGGCCGGGGATGCGTACGAGCAGTACTTC. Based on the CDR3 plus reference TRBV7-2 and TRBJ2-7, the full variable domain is GAGVSQSPSNKVTEKGKDVELRCDPISGHTALYWYRQSLGQGLEFLIYFQGNSAPDKSGLPSDRFSAERTGGSVSTLTIQRTQQEDSAVYLCASSSQAGDAYEQYFGPGTRLTVT.

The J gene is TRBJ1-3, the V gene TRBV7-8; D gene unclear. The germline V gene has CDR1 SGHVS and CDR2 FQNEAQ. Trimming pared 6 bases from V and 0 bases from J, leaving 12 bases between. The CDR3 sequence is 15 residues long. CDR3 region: CASSQTRYSGNTIYF. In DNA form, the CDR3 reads TGTGCCAGCAGTCAAACGCGGTACTCTGGAAACACCATATATTTT.

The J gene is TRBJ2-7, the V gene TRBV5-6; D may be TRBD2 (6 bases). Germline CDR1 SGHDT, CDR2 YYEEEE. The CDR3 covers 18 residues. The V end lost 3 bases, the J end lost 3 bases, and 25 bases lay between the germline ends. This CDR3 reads CASSSQPLRGMEFYEQYF. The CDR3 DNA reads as TGTGCCAGCAGCTCCCAGCCCCTTCGGGGGATGGAGTTCTACGAGCAGTACTTC.

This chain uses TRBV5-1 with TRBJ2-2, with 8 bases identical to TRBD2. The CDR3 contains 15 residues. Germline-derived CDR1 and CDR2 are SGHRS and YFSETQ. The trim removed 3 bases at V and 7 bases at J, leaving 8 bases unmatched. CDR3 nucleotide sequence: TGCGCCAGCAGCTCTCGGGGGGGCCGAAGCGGGGAGCTGTTTTTT. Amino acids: CASSSRGGRSGELFF.

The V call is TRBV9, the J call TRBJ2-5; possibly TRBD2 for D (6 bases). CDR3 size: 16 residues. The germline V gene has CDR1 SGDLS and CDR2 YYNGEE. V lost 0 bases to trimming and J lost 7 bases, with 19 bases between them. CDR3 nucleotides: TGTGCCAGCAGCGTAGGACCCAGCGGAGGGGATGGGACCCAGTACTTC. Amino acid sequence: CASSVGPSGGDGTQYF. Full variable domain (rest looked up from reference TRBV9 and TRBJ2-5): DSGVTQTPKHLITATGQRVTLRCSPRSGDLSVYWYQQSLDQGLQFLIQYYNGEERAKGNILERFSAQQFPDLHSELNLSSLELGDSALYFCASSVGPSGGDGTQYFGPGTRLLVL.

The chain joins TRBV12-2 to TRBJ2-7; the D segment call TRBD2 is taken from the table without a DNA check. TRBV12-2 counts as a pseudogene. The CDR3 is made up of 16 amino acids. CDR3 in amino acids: CASRFPVAGASYEQYF. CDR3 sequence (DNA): TGTGCAAGTCGCTTTCCGGTAGCGGGCGCCTCCTACGAGCAGTACTTC.

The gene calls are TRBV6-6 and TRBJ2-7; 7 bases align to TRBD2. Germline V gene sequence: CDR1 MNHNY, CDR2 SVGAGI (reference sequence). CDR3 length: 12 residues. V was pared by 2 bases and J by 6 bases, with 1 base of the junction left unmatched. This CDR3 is CASSYGGGEQYF. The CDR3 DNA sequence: TGTGCCAGCAGTTACGGGGGGGGCGAGCAGTACTTC.

The CDR3 DNA sequence: TGTGCCAGCAGTAAAAGAGGACTAGCGGACAATGAGCAGTTCTTC. The encoded protein is CASSKRGLADNEQFF. The chain has TRBV25-1 and TRBJ2-1, with 10 positions matching TRBD2. The CDR3 is 15 residues long. The germline CDR1 and CDR2 sequences are MGHDK and SYGVNS. V gave up 5 bases and J gave up 5 bases; unmatched junction bases: 6. The full variable domain, in which reference TRBV25-1 and TRBJ2-1 provide the parts outside the CDR3, is EADIYQTPRYLVIGTGKKITLECSQTMGHDKMYWYQQDPGMELHLIHYSYGVNSTEKGDLSSESTVSRIRTEHFPLTLESARPSHTSQYLCASSKRGLADNEQFFGPGTRLTVL.

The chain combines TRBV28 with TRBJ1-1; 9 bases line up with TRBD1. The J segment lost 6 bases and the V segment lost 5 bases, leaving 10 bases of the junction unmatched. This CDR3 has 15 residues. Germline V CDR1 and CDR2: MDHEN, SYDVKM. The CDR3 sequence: CASSTPGQGRAEAFF. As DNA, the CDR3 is TGTGCCAGCAGTACGCCGGGACAGGGAAGGGCTGAAGCTTTCTTT.

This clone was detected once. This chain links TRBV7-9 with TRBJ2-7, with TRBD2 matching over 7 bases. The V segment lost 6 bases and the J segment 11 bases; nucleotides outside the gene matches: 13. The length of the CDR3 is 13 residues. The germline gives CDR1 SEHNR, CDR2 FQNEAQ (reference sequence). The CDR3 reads CASSRGEGPREYF. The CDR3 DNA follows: TGTGCCAGCAGTAGAGGGGAGGGCCCGCGCGAGTACTTC.

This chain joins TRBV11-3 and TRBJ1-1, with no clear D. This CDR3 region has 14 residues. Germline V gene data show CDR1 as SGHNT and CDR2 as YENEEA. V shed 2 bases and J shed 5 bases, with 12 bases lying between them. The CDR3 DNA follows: TGTGCCAGCAGCTTACCCGGGGTTTGGACTGAAGCTTTCTTT. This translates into CASSLPGVWTEAFF.

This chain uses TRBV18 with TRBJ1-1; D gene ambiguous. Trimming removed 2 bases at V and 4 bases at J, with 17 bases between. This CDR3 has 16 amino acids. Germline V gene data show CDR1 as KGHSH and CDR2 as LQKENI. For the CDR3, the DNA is TGTGCCAGCTCACCATCTCCCCGGGTATCGGTCACTGAAGCTTTCTTT. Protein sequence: CASSPSPRVSVTEAFF. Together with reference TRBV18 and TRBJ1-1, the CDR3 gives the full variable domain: NAGVMQNPRHLVRRRGQEARLRCSPMKGHSHVYWYRQLPEEGLKFMVYLQKENIIDESGMPKERFSAEFPKEGPSILRIQQVVRGDSAAYFCASSPSPRVSVTEAFFGQGTRLTVV.

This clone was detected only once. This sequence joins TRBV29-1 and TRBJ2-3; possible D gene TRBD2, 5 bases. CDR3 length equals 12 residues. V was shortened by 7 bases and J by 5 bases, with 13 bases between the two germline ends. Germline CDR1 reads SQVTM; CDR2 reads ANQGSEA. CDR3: CSAGLLGDTQYF. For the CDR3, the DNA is TGCAGCGCCGGACTCCTCGGAGATACGCAGTATTTT.